Here is one TCR beta chain with its context. At least ten counts were recorded for this clonotype. Its antigen is not yet known. No qualities accompany the bases; no much larger clone lies one base away. Spanning cysteine to phenylalanine, the CDR3 consists of 11 amino acids. This entry keeps only the CDR3 DNA: 33 bases, framed from base 1. The germline V gene (reference sequence) provides CDR1 SEHNR and CDR2 FQNEAQ. Between the V and J ends, shortened by 1 base and 6 bases respectively, the junction contains 3 bases. These data come from a study of T-cell reconstitution after alpha-beta-depleted transplantation in children (dated by TCRdb to the mid-2010s). At the level of the whole study: T-cell immune reconstitution after TCRalphabeta/CD19-depleted allogeneic hematopoietic cell transplantation in children was quantitatively tracked in the study by means of TCR repertoire profiling.

Library prep was done by PCR. The sequencing machine was an Illumina HiSeq 2500. To normalize quantification of the TCRbeta repertoire, the TCR libraries were built with molecular barcoding that relied on unique molecular identifiers. TCRdb applied fastp at Q25 and MiXCR to the public reads, then kept only in-frame beta chains. Each entry merges the rows of one CDR3 protein and shows their most common DNA and genes. Counted in this sample were around 680,000 distinct CDR3 sequences; around a sixth of them appeared once. The ten biggest clones cover 1.1% of the sample. The chain is assembled from TRBV7-9 and TRBJ1-1; confidence is insufficient to name the D gene. The receptor was derived from a human donor who donated a stem cell graft to a child with acute myeloid leukemia. The sample here was PBMCs from the stem cell graft donor, taken from the stem cell graft. The nucleotide sequence is TGTGCCAGCAGCTTAGGGTCTGAAGCTTTCTTT. Translated, it gives CASSLGSEAFF.